The rows below give T cell receptor beta chains drawn from one sample of a study of blood T cell repertoires in COVID-19. The method was immunoSEQ multiplex PCR; TCRdb's version includes in-frame clones alone and lacks a portion of them. The table records 410,000 or so clones, around nine tenths of them present only once. The sequenced material came from peripheral blood. These receptors all stem from a woman in her thirties or forties with COVID-19, enrolled during active disease. Both conserved end residues are part of each CDR3. Each record gives: CDR3 length, V gene, D gene, clone size, J gene, CDR3 DNA, CDR3 protein. The D gene is left open where the match is weak. Size values are once, few and many counts, or a class for expanded clones, and some rows have none.

len: 14
v_gene: TRBV19
d_gene: NA
abundance: NA
j_gene: TRBJ1-2
CDR3nt: TGTGCCACGACTTCTGTGACCCTTAATTATGGCTACACCTTC
CDR3aa: CATTSVTLNYGYTF

len: 17
v_gene: TRBV6-1
d_gene: TRBD1
abundance: NA
j_gene: TRBJ2-6
CDR3nt: TGTGCCAGCAGTGACCCAGGGGGCCCCTCTGGGGCCAACGTCCTGACTTTC
CDR3aa: CASSDPGGPSGANVLTF

len: 10
v_gene: TRBV27
d_gene: NA
abundance: NA
j_gene: TRBJ2-7
CDR3nt: TGTGCCAGCTCCCCCGGGGAGCAGTACTTC
CDR3aa: CASSPGEQYF

len: 11
v_gene: TRBV5-6
d_gene: NA
abundance: NA
j_gene: TRBJ2-7
CDR3nt: TGTGCCAGCAGCTACTCCCTCGAGCAGTACTTC
CDR3aa: CASSYSLEQYF

len: 16
v_gene: TRBV9
d_gene: NA
abundance: NA
j_gene: TRBJ1-3
CDR3nt: TGTGCCAGCAGCTCCCGGACAAAGCAGTCTGGAAACACCATATATTTT
CDR3aa: CASSSRTKQSGNTIYF

len: 17
v_gene: TRBV18
d_gene: NA
abundance: once
j_gene: TRBJ2-5
CDR3nt: TGTGCCAGCTCACCCCTCCAGTCCCGGGACATCTGGGAGACCCAGTACTTC
CDR3aa: CASSPLQSRDIWETQYF

len: 13
v_gene: TRBV18
d_gene: NA
abundance: NA
j_gene: TRBJ2-7
CDR3nt: TGTGCCAGCTCACCACCTGGAGCTTACGAGCAGTACTTC
CDR3aa: CASSPPGAYEQYF

len: 18
v_gene: TRBV7-2
d_gene: TRBD1
abundance: NA
j_gene: TRBJ1-6
CDR3nt: TGTGCCAGCAGCCGGACCTCGACAGGGACCTCCTATAATTCACCCCTCCACTTT
CDR3aa: CASSRTSTGTSYNSPLHF

len: 12
v_gene: TRBV27
d_gene: TRBD1
abundance: NA
j_gene: TRBJ2-7
CDR3nt: TGTGCCAGCAGTTTGACAGGGAACGAGCAGTACTTC
CDR3aa: CASSLTGNEQYF

len: 17
v_gene: TRBV7-2
d_gene: TRBD1
abundance: NA
j_gene: TRBJ1-2
CDR3nt: TGTGCCAGCAGCTTAAATCAGGGACAGGCCCATAGGTATGGCTACACCTTC
CDR3aa: CASSLNQGQAHRYGYTF

len: 13
v_gene: TRBV2
d_gene: NA
abundance: NA
j_gene: TRBJ2-5
CDR3nt: TGTGCCAGCAGTGTGAGGGTAGGAGAGACCCAGTACTTC
CDR3aa: CASSVRVGETQYF

len: 16
v_gene: TRBV5-6
d_gene: NA
abundance: NA
j_gene: TRBJ1-5
CDR3nt: TGTGCCAGCAGCTTGGCCGGGAGGGGGAGCAATCAGCCCCAGCATTTT
CDR3aa: CASSLAGRGSNQPQHF

len: 12
v_gene: TRBV29-1
d_gene: TRBD2
abundance: NA
j_gene: TRBJ2-5
CDR3nt: TGCAGCGTTGTTGCGGGGGGGGAGACCCAGTACTTC
CDR3aa: CSVVAGGETQYF

len: 15
v_gene: TRBV6-5
d_gene: TRBD1
abundance: NA
j_gene: TRBJ1-5
CDR3nt: TGTGCCAGCCGAGATCGGACAGGGTCGGATCAGCCCCAGCATTTT
CDR3aa: CASRDRTGSDQPQHF

len: 19
v_gene: TRBV7-3
d_gene: TRBD2
abundance: NA
j_gene: TRBJ2-5
CDR3nt: TGTGCCAGCAGCTCCTCGGGACTAGCGGGGGGAACCTCAAGACGGACCCAGTACTTC
CDR3aa: CASSSSGLAGGTSRRTQYF